This entry features one TCR beta chain sequence. The antigen is not known. The sample comes from a study of cytomegalovirus exposure and HLA in healthy donors. The study, taken as a whole, reports: Reported performance of the classifier showed diagnosis of cytomegalovirus status with high specificity and sensitivity. Previous analysis showed most TCR beta V segments were productive about 90% or about 30% of the time. Being indistinguishable, some V segments were excluded, TRBV6-2 and TRBV6-3 among them.

Both 60 Vbeta primers and 13 Jbeta primers went into the PCR. Some clones are missing from TCRdb's copy, which holds only in-frame ones; the method was immunoSEQ multiplex PCR. This table has more than 90,000 clones, over 60% appearing once. The CDR3 length is 19 residues. Sequencing used PBMCs. The chain employs TRBV1 and TRBJ2-1; the table assigns TRBD2, which was not confirmed against the DNA. TRBV1 is designated a pseudogene. The clonotype comes from a female donor in good health and CMV-seronegative. The CDR3 reads CTSSQDPPRRGVPYNEQFF. In DNA, the CDR3 is TGCACCAGCAGCCAAGATCCTCCCCGACGGGGGGTCCCCTACAATGAGCAGTTCTTC.